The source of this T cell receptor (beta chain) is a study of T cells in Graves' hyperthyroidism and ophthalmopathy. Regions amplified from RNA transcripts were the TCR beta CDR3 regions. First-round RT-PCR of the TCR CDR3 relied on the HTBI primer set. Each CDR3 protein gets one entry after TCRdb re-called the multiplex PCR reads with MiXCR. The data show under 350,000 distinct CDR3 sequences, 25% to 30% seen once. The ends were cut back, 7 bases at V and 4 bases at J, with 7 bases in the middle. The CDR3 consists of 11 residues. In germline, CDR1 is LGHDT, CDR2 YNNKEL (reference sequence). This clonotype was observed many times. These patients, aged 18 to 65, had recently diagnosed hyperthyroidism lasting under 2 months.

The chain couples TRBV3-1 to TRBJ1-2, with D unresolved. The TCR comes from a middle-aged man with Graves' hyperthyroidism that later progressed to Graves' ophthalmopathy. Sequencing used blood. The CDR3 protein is CASKGSYGYTF. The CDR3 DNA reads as TGTGCCAGCAAAGGCAGCTATGGCTACACCTTC. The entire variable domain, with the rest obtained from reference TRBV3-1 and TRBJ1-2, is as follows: DTAVSQTPKYLVTQMGNDKSIKCEQNLGHDTMYWYKQDSKKFLKIMFSYNNKELIINETVPNRFSPKSPDKAHLNLHINSLELGDSAVYFCASKGSYGYTFGSGTRLTVV.